What follows are 23 T cell receptor beta chains derived from one specimen sequenced in a study of T cells after yellow fever vaccination. TCRdb processed the 5' RACE reads anew with MiXCR; each CDR3 protein has one entry. Of under 600,000 distinct CDR3 sequences listed, 21% were seen once; the top ten hold about a sixth. Sequenced here: PBMCs, sampled less than 25 days after the first yellow fever vaccination. The receptors derive from a man aged 18-30 years who received the YFV17D yellow fever vaccine.

This clonotype was detected only a few times. The V call is TRBV4-2, the J call TRBJ1-5, with D uncertain. The CDR3 sequence is 14 residues long. Trimming removed 0 bases at V and 6 bases at J, with 9 bases between. In germline, CDR1 is LGHNA, CDR2 YNFKEQ. CDR3 protein: CASSQDTQPQPQHF. The CDR3 DNA follows: TGTGCCAGCAGCCAAGATACCCAGCCTCAGCCCCAGCATTTT.

The gene calls are TRBV25-1 and TRBJ2-7, with D possibly being TRBD2 (5 bases). V gave up 4 bases and J gave up 1 base, with 11 bases separating them. This CDR3 region has 14 residues. CDR1 is MGHDK and CDR2 is SYGVNS in the germline V gene. The CDR3: CASSAGIPSYEQYF. The CDR3 DNA reads as TGTGCCAGCAGTGCCGGGATCCCGTCCTACGAGCAGTACTTC.

The chain links TRBV7-9 to TRBJ2-3; D is possibly TRBD2 (6 bases). The CDR3 extends over 16 amino acids. CDR1 and CDR2 from the germline V gene are SEHNR and FQNEAQ (reference sequence). The V and J ends lost 3 bases and 0 bases respectively, with 13 bases between them. CDR3 protein: CASSLGSGTSTDTQYF. The CDR3 DNA reads as TGTGCCAGCAGCTTGGGTAGCGGAACTAGCACAGATACGCAGTATTTT.

This clonotype appeared many times. This rearrangement joins TRBV20-1 to TRBJ2-6, with D possibly matching TRBD1 (5 bases). CDR1 and CDR2 (germline): DFQATT, SNEGSKA (reference sequence). V was pared by 4 bases and J by 0 bases, with 10 bases between. CDR3 size: 15 residues. The CDR3 DNA sequence: TGCAGTGCTATAGACAGCGCCTCTGGGGCCAACGTCCTGACTTTC. It is translated as CSAIDSASGANVLTF.

This clonotype was detected only a few times. J is TRBJ2-3 and V is TRBV7-8; TRBD2 might be the D (6 bases). Trimming took 5 bases from V and 3 from J, leaving 12 bases between them. From germline, CDR1 is SGHVS and CDR2 FQNEAQ. The CDR3 length is 14 residues. CDR3 in amino acids: CASSRDWGTDTQYF. CDR3 bases: TGTGCCAGCAGCCGGGACTGGGGGACAGATACGCAGTATTTT.

This clonotype was counted between two and nine times. The chain carries TRBV7-9 and TRBJ2-1, with D perhaps given as TRBD1 or TRBD2 (6 bases each). This CDR3 is 15 amino acids long. Germline V gives CDR1 SEHNR, CDR2 FQNEAQ (reference sequence). V lost 5 bases, J lost 3 bases, and 14 bases lay in between. The CDR3 protein is CASSRVRGVYNEQFF. The CDR3 coding sequence is TGTGCCAGCAGCCGAGTAAGGGGGGTCTACAATGAGCAGTTCTTC.

The table lists this clonotype with a few counts. J is TRBJ2-3 and V is TRBV3-1; TRBD2 is a possible D gene (5 bases). Germline CDR1 reads LGHDT; CDR2 reads YNNKEL (reference sequence). The CDR3 sequence is 16 residues long. Trimming shortened V by 1 base and J by 0 bases, and 11 bases separated the two germline ends. The CDR3 DNA follows: TGTGCCAGCAGCCAAGGTATAGCGAGAAGCACAGATACGCAGTATTTT. The encoded protein is CASSQGIARSTDTQYF.

This clonotype turned up a few times. The chain employs TRBV11-3 and TRBJ1-5; D is unresolved. V was pared by 7 bases and J by 3 bases, with 19 bases between. The CDR3 consists of 16 residues. Germline CDR1 and CDR2: SGHNT and YENEEA. In DNA, the CDR3 is TGTGCCAGCAACCACGAGGCATTTGGGTACAATCAGCCCCAGCATTTT. It codes for CASNHEAFGYNQPQHF.

The chain joins TRBV7-3 to TRBJ2-3; 7 bases map to TRBD2. CDR1 and CDR2 from the germline V gene are SGHTA and FQGTGA. The CDR3 consists of 17 residues. The V gene end was trimmed by 2 bases and the J gene end by 3 bases; junction bases not matched to a gene: 11. The CDR3 DNA reads TGTGCCAGCAGCTTAGAGAACACGGGCGGGGGTACAGATACGCAGTATTTT. Its protein product is CASSLENTGGGTDTQYF.

There are a few counts of this clonotype. The chain has TRBV18 and TRBJ2-7, with TRBD1 matching 8 bases. This CDR3 comprises 15 residues. Trimming removed 2 bases from V and 1 base from J; junction bases left unmatched: 4. Looked up from germline, CDR1 is KGHSH and CDR2 is LQKENI. CDR3 coding DNA: TGTGCCAGCTCACCATCTACAGGGGGTTCCTACGAGCAGTACTTC. This translates into CASSPSTGGSYEQYF.

This clonotype has only a few counts. The chain carries TRBV7-2 and TRBJ2-1; 12 bases map to TRBD2. After removal of 3 bases from V and 6 bases from J, the junction contained 9 bases not matched to a gene. Germline CDR1 SGHTA, CDR2 FQGNSA. This CDR3 region has 17 residues. As DNA, the CDR3 is TGTGCCAGCAGCTTCTCGCTAGGACTAGCGGGGAGCAATGAGCAGTTCTTC. It codes for CASSFSLGLAGSNEQFF.

The chain recombines TRBV20-1 with TRBJ2-5; D perhaps matches TRBD2 (5 bases). The CDR3 covers 10 residues. The germline V gene has CDR1 DFQATT and CDR2 SNEGSKA (reference sequence). Trimming removed 5 bases from V and 5 bases from J, with 6 bases in between. Here the CDR3 DNA reads TGCAGTGCTCAGCGGGAGACCCAGTACTTC. Amino acids: CSAQRETQYF.

This clonotype showed up many times. The chain links TRBV6-6 to TRBJ2-7, with D unresolved. V was shortened by 8 bases and J by 5 bases, with 4 bases between the two germline ends. CDR1 is MNHNY, CDR2 SVGAGI, per germline (reference sequence). The CDR3 is made up of 9 amino acids. Here the CDR3 DNA reads TGTGCCAGCGGCCACGAGCAGTACTTC. As protein: CASGHEQYF.

This clonotype was counted once. CDR3 DNA sequence: TGCAGCGTTGACCTCGCTGAGGAATTGAACACTGAAGCTTTCTTT. Its protein is CSVDLAEELNTEAFF. The chain couples TRBV29-1 to TRBJ1-1, with D hard to call. Trimming took off 3 bases at V and 0 bases at J, with 14 bases between the two ends. Germline loops: CDR1 SQVTM, CDR2 ANQGSEA. The CDR3 loop spans 15 amino acids.

The chain links TRBV27 to TRBJ1-1, with 7 bases lining up with TRBD1. V lost 7 bases and J lost 3; bases outside the gene matches: 14. The CDR3 spans 16 residues. Germline assignment: CDR1 MNHEY and CDR2 SMNVEV (reference sequence). Here the CDR3 DNA reads TGTGCCAGCACCACAAGGGGAGGGGGCTGGGACACTGAAGCTTTCTTT. It is translated as CASTTRGGGWDTEAFF.

The DNA of the CDR3 is TGTGCCAGCAGTAGACTAGCGGTTTACAATGAGCAGTTCTTC. Encoded protein: CASSRLAVYNEQFF. This chain connects TRBV6-2 or TRBV6-3 to TRBJ2-1; 9 bases are a match to TRBD2. Unmatched junction bases numbered 3, after V lost 5 bases and J lost 4 bases. Per the germline V gene, CDR1 is MNHEY and CDR2 is SVGEGT. CDR3 length: 14 residues.

The chain has TRBV6-5 and TRBJ1-6; the D is unclear. This CDR3 comprises 12 residues. Germline loops: CDR1 MNHEY, CDR2 SVGAGI. V was cut by 7 bases and J by 9 bases, with 10 bases left in between. The CDR3 coding sequence is TGTGCCAGCACCCGCGCCGGTTCACCCCTCCACTTT. The encoded protein is CASTRAGSPLHF.

The sample holds one count of this clonotype. V is TRBV18 and J is TRBJ2-5; TRBD1 is a possible D gene (5 bases). The CDR3 has 14 amino acids. The V gene lost 3 bases and the J gene lost 4 bases, with 12 bases spanning the gap. Germline CDR1 reads KGHSH; CDR2 reads LQKENI. The CDR3, as DNA: TGTGCCAGCTCACCCCAACAGGTTCGAGAGACCCAGTACTTC. Translated: CASSPQQVRETQYF.

V and J are TRBV19 and TRBJ2-2; tentatively, D is TRBD1 or TRBD2 (6 bases each). The germline V and J ends were trimmed by 6 bases and 3 bases, with 17 bases remaining between them. This CDR3 comprises 16 residues. Germline V lookup: CDR1 LNHDA, CDR2 SQIVND (reference sequence). The CDR3 nucleotides read TGTGCCAGTAGCCGGACGGGGGCGATTGACACCGGGGAGCTGTTTTTT. Protein: CASSRTGAIDTGELFF.

This clonotype has at least ten counts. J is TRBJ2-7 and V is TRBV7-9; TRBD1 matches at 8 bases. CDR1 SEHNR and CDR2 FQNEAQ come from the germline V gene (reference sequence). This CDR3 has 16 residues. V gave up 5 bases and J gave up 5 bases; unmatched junction bases: 14. CDR3 DNA sequence: TGTGCCAGCAGCCAGCGCGGACAGGGCAAGTTCCACGAGCAGTACTTC. This codes for CASSQRGQGKFHEQYF.

This clonotype has just a few counts. This sequence joins TRBV6-1 and TRBJ1-1; D unresolved. Germline values: CDR1 MNHNS, CDR2 SASEGT. This CDR3 region has 14 residues. The V end lost 6 bases, the J end lost 1 base, and 12 bases lay between the germline ends. The DNA of the CDR3 is TGTGCCAGCAGCCCGGCCGGCGGGAACACTGAAGCTTTCTTT. It encodes CASSPAGGNTEAFF.

The genes are TRBV9 and TRBJ2-1; 10 positions match TRBD1. With V trimmed by 3 bases and J by 14 bases, 2 bases remained unmatched. Looked up from germline, CDR1 is SGDLS and CDR2 is YYNGEE. The CDR3 totals 11 residues. CDR3 in amino acids: CASSAGTGEFF. CDR3 bases: TGTGCCAGCAGCGCAGGGACAGGGGAGTTCTTC.

This clonotype was counted a few times. The chain uses TRBV3-1 and TRBJ1-5; D is undetermined. This CDR3 has 15 amino acids. Trimming took 2 bases from V and 0 from J, leaving 8 bases between them. Germline CDR1 is LGHDT and CDR2 is YNNKEL (reference sequence). The chain's CDR3 is CASSQRLNSNQPQHF. DNA of the CDR3: TGTGCCAGCAGCCAAAGACTGAATAGCAATCAGCCCCAGCATTTT.